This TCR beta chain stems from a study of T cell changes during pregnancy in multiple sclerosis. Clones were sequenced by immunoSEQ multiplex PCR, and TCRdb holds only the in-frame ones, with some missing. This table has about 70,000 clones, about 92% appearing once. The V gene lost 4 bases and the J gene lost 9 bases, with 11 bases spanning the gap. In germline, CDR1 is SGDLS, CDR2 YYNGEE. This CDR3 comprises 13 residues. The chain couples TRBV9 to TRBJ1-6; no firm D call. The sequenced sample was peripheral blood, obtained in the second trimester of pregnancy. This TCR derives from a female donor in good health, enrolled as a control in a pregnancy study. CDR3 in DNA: TGTGCCAGCAGCCGCGCGGGTCGTTCACCCCTCCACTTT. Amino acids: CASSRAGRSPLHF.